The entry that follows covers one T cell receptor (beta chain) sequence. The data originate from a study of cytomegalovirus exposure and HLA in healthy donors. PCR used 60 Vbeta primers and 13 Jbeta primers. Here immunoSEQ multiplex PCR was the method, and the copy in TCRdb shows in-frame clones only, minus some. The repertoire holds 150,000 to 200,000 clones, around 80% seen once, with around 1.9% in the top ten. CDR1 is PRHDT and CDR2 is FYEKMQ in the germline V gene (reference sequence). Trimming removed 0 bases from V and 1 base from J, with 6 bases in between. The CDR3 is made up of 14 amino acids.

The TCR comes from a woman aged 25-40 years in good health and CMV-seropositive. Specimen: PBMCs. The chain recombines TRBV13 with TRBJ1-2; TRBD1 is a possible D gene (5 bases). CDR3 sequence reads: CASSLGDNNYGYTF. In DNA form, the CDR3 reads TGTGCCAGCAGCTTAGGGGACAATAACTATGGCTACACCTTC.